A selection of T cell receptor beta chains follows, all from one sample in a study of T cells in Graves' hyperthyroidism and ophthalmopathy. MiXCR was run by TCRdb on the multiplex PCR reads, yielding one entry per CDR3 protein. The sample records around 200,000 distinct CDR3 sequences, around 18% being singletons. The material sequenced was blood. The receptors were gathered from a man between 35 and 55 years old with Graves' hyperthyroidism. Both conserved end residues are part of each CDR3. A D gene is named only where the DNA matches it firmly. Only part of the rows carry a size: once, few, many, or a class if the clone is expanded.

D	size	J	V	CDR3	DNA
.	.	TRBJ2-7	TRBV2	CASSEPNPLSVRSGEQYF	TGTGCCAGCAGTGAACCGAATCCCTTGTCAGTACGATCGGGCGAGCAGTACTTC
.	.	TRBJ1-6	TRBV15	CATSRLGVFDYNSPLHF	TGTGCCACCAGCAGATTAGGGGTGTTCGACTATAATTCACCCCTCCACTTT
TRBD1	many	TRBJ1-6	TRBV11-2	CASSLDGQGGSPLHF	TGTGCCAGCAGCTTAGATGGGCAGGGGGGGTCACCCCTCCACTTT
.	.	TRBJ1-1	TRBV29-1	CSVEKTGVGAFF	TGCAGCGTTGAAAAGACCGGCGTTGGGGCTTTCTTT
.	few	TRBJ2-6	TRBV5-1	CATSDSSSGANVLTF	TGCGCCACCTCGGACAGCAGCTCTGGGGCCAACGTCCTGACTTTC
TRBD1	.	TRBJ2-2	TRBV12-3/TRBV12-4	CASSSQGAITGELFF	TGTGCCAGCAGTAGCCAGGGGGCTATCACCGGGGAGCTGTTTTTT
.	many	TRBJ2-1	TRBV7-9	CASTFQAFSYNEQFF	TGTGCCAGCACCTTCCAAGCCTTCTCCTACAATGAGCAGTTCTTC
.	.	TRBJ2-7	TRBV20-1	CSAREHTGQGTYEQYF	TGCAGTGCTAGAGAACACACGGGGCAGGGAACCTACGAGCAGTACTTC
TRBD2	few	TRBJ2-3	TRBV4-2	CASSPSSTGGRLRGQYF	TGTGCCAGCAGCCCAAGTTCAACGGGGGGGCGCCTGCGTGGGCAGTATTTT
.	many	TRBJ2-2	TRBV5-1	CASSLLRLGTGELFF	TGCGCCAGCAGCCTGCTCCGTCTTGGCACCGGGGAGCTGTTTTTT
TRBD1	many	TRBJ2-5	TRBV12-3/TRBV12-4	CASSSSGGRVETQYF	TGTGCCAGCAGTTCATCAGGGGGCCGGGTGGAGACCCAGTACTTC
.	many	TRBJ2-2	TRBV7-2	CASSYPGELFF	TGTGCCAGCAGCTATCCCGGGGAGCTGTTTTTT
.	.	TRBJ2-3	TRBV15	CATSRAVRADTQYF	TGTGCCACCAGCAGGGCCGTTAGAGCCGATACGCAGTATTTT
.	few	TRBJ1-2	TRBV24-1	CATSDPARAGGYTF	TGTGCCACCAGTGATCCGGCCAGGGCGGGCGGCTACACCTTC
.	many	TRBJ1-1	TRBV5-8	CASSLELRTRNTEAFF	TGTGCCAGCAGCTTGGAGTTAAGAACCAGGAACACTGAAGCTTTCTTT
TRBD1	few	TRBJ2-1	TRBV5-1	CASYPGQGTDEQFF	TGCGCCAGCTACCCCGGACAGGGTACGGATGAGCAGTTCTTC
.	few	TRBJ2-1	TRBV4-1	CASSQLWGAINEQFF	TGCGCCAGCAGCCAACTTTGGGGGGCGATCAATGAGCAGTTCTTC
.	.	TRBJ1-4	TRBV2	CASTLYEKLFF	TGTGCCAGCACCTTGTATGAAAAACTGTTTTTT
TRBD1	.	TRBJ1-1	TRBV5-1	CASSFMTGRGMNTEAFF	TGCGCCAGCAGCTTTATGACAGGGAGAGGAATGAACACTGAAGCTTTCTTT
TRBD1	many	TRBJ1-6	TRBV20-1	CSATRQGDSYNSPLHF	TGCAGTGCTACAAGACAGGGGGACTCCTATAATTCACCCCTCCACTTT
.	few	TRBJ1-4	TRBV19	CASSILQQEGEKLFF	TGTGCCAGTAGTATACTTCAGCAAGAAGGCGAAAAACTGTTTTTT
.	few	TRBJ2-3	TRBV18	CASSLWDPDTQYF	TGTGCCAGCTCACTCTGGGATCCAGATACGCAGTATTTT